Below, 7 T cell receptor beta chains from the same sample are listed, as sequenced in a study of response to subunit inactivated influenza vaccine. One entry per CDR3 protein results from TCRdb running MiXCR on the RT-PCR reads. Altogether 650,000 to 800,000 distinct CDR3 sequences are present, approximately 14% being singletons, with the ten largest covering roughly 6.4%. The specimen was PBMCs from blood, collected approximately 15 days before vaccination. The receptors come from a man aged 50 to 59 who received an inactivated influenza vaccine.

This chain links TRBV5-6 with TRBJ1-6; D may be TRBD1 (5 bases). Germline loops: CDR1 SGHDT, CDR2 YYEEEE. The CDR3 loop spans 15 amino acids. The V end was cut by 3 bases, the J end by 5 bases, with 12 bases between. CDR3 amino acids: CASSYLTDNNSPLHF. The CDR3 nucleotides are TGTGCCAGCAGCTATTTGACAGATAATAATTCACCCCTCCACTTT.

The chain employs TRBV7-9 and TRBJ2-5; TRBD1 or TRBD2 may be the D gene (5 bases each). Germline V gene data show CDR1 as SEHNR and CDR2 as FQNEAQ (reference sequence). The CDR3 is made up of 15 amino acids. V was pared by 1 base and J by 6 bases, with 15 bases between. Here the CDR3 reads CASSLGRGEVKTQYF. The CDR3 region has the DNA TGTGCCAGCAGCTTAGGAAGGGGAGAGGTAAAGACCCAGTACTTC.

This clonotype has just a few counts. The CDR3 bases are TGCAGTGCTGAACTAGCGGGAGAGGAGACCCAGTACTTC. Translation: CSAELAGEETQYF. The rearrangement links TRBV20-1 to TRBJ2-5; TRBD2 matches 11 bases. Germline V gene lookup returns CDR1 DFQATT and CDR2 SNEGSKA (reference sequence). The CDR3 has 13 residues. V shed 5 bases and J 5 bases; nucleotides not matched to a gene: 4.

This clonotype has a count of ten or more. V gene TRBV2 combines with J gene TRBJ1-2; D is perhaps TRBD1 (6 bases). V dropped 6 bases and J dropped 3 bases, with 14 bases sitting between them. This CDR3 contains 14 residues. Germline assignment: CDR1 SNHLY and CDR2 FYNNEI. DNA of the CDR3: TGTGCCAGCAGCAGCTCTGGGGGCCACTATGGCTACACCTTC. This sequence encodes CASSSSGGHYGYTF. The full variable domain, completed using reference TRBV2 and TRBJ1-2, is EPEVTQTPSHQVTQMGQEVILRCVPISNHLYFYWYRQILGQKVEFLVSFYNNEISEKSEIFDDQFSVERPDGSNFTLKIRSTKLEDSAMYFCASSSSGGHYGYTFGSGTRLTVV.

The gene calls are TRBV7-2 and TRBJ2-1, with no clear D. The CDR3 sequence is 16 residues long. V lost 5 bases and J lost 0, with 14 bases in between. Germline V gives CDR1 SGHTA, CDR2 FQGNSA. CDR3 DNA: TGTGCCAGCAGCCATAAGCGCCTTAGCTCCTACAATGAGCAGTTCTTC. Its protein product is CASSHKRLSSYNEQFF.

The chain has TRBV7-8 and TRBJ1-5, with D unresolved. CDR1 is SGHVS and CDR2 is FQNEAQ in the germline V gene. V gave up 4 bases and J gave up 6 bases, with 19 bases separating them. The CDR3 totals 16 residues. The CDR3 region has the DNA TGTGCCAGCAGCTCTAACAACTTCGGGCGAGGTCAGCCCCAGCATTTT. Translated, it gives CASSSNNFGRGQPQHF. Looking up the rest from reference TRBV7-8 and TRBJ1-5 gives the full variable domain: GAGVSQSPRYKVAKRGQDVALRCDPISGHVSLFWYQQALGQGPEFLTYFQNEAQLDKSGLPSDRFFAERPEGSVSTLKIQRTQQEDSAVYLCASSSNNFGRGQPQHFGDGTRLSIL.

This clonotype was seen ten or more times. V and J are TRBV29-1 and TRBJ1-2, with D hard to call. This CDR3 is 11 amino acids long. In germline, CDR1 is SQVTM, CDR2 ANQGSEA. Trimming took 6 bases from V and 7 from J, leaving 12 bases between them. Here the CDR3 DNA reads TGCAGCGTCGAGGCGGGCGGTGGCTACACCTTC. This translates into CSVEAGGGYTF. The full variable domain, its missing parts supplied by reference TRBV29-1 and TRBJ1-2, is SAVISQKPSRDICQRGTSLTIQCQVDSQVTMMFWYRQQPGQSLTLIATANQGSEATYESGFVIDKFPISRPNLTFSTLTVSNMSPEDSSIYLCSVEAGGGYTFGSGTRLTVV.